The 27 T cell receptor beta chains in this list originate from one sample, sequenced in a study of T-cell reconstitution after alpha-beta-depleted transplantation in children. A library of TCRbeta sequences, prepared with unique molecular identifiers, was generated. TCRdb re-called the PCR reads with MiXCR, one entry per CDR3 protein. The profile shows about 200,000 distinct CDR3 sequences, roughly 7.1% of them singletons. The specimen was PBMCs, collected before TCRalphabeta/CD19-depleted stem cell transplant. Every receptor here comes from a boy aged 2 to 9 with acute lymphoblastic leukemia, due to receive a stem cell transplant.

This chain uses TRBV20-1 with TRBJ2-5; D gene uncertain. The CDR3 spans 11 residues. Germline lookup yields CDR1 DFQATT and CDR2 SNEGSKA (reference sequence). Trimming took off 3 bases at V and 3 bases at J, with 5 bases between the two ends. CDR3 coding DNA: TGCAGTGCTAGCGTGGAAGAGACCCAGTACTTC. Protein: CSASVEETQYF.

V is TRBV28 and J is TRBJ2-7, with 8 positions matching TRBD2. With V trimmed by 5 bases and J by 2 bases, 8 bases remained unmatched. This CDR3 is 15 amino acids long. Germline CDR1 is MDHEN and CDR2 is SYDVKM. The CDR3 is CASSPGWRGAYEQYF. In nucleotides, the CDR3 is TGTGCCAGCAGTCCGGGATGGCGGGGGGCCTACGAGCAGTACTTC.

At least ten counts were recorded for this clonotype. The gene calls are TRBV5-1 and TRBJ1-5; TRBD1 is a possible D gene (6 bases). This CDR3 is built from 14 residues. Looked up from germline, CDR1 is SGHRS and CDR2 is YFSETQ. Trimming left V 0 bases short and J 6 bases short, with 10 bases between. CDR3 protein: CASSLGPGVQPQHF. Here the CDR3 DNA reads TGCGCCAGCAGCTTGGGTCCAGGGGTTCAGCCCCAGCATTTT.

The chain uses TRBV7-3 and TRBJ1-1; 7 bases map to TRBD1. Germline loops: CDR1 SGHTA, CDR2 FQGTGA. Losses at the gene ends were 2 bases for V and 3 bases for J; bases not matched to a gene: 6. The CDR3 contains 15 residues. The CDR3 here is CASSLYGTADTEAFF. CDR3 bases: TGTGCCAGCAGCTTATATGGGACAGCAGACACTGAAGCTTTCTTT.

This clonotype came up many times. This rearrangement joins TRBV4-3 to TRBJ2-3, with 8 bases fitting TRBD1. Germline V gene sequence: CDR1 LGHNA, CDR2 YSLEER. The V and J ends lost 1 base and 4 bases, in that order; junction bases with no gene match: 7. This CDR3 has 16 amino acids. DNA for the CDR3: TGCGCCAGCAGCCAAGGAACAGGGGGGTTAGCAGATACGCAGTATTTT. Translating gives CASSQGTGGLADTQYF.

This clonotype has a single count. The gene calls are TRBV3-1 and TRBJ2-4; 7 bases line up with TRBD2. The CDR3 extends over 18 amino acids. Per the germline V gene, CDR1 is LGHDT and CDR2 is YNNKEL (reference sequence). After removal of 11 bases from V and 0 bases from J, the junction contained 19 bases not matched to a gene. The CDR3: CAFSLMRRGLLAKNIQYF. DNA of the CDR3: TGTGCCTTCAGTTTAATGCGGCGGGGGTTGCTAGCCAAAAACATTCAGTACTTC.

The genes are TRBV7-9 and TRBJ2-7; TRBD2 agrees at 10 bases. There are 15 residues in the CDR3. The V gene's germline CDR1 is SEHNR and CDR2 FQNEAQ (reference sequence). V dropped 4 bases and J dropped 6; count of bases not matched to a gene: 9. CDR3 residues: CASSSPTLAGSEQYF. CDR3 coding DNA: TGTGCCAGCAGCTCACCTACACTAGCGGGAAGCGAGCAGTACTTC.

J is TRBJ2-3 and V is TRBV5-1, with D possibly being TRBD1 (6 bases). This CDR3 is 14 amino acids long. CDR1 is SGHRS, CDR2 YFSETQ, per germline. V was trimmed by 0 bases and J by 3 bases, leaving 8 bases between them. DNA for the CDR3: TGCGCCAGCAGCTTGGACAGGGTAACAGATACGCAGTATTTT. Translated: CASSLDRVTDTQYF.

This clonotype appeared many times. The chain joins TRBV28 to TRBJ2-7; 9 nucleotides line up with TRBD1. CDR1 is MDHEN, CDR2 SYDVKM, per germline. The length of the CDR3 is 14 residues. With V trimmed by 4 bases and J by 7 bases, 8 bases remained unmatched. CDR3 in DNA: TGTGCCAGCAGTTCACAGGGGGCCGGTCGGGAGCAGTACTTC. Translating it yields CASSSQGAGREQYF.

This clonotype was recorded at least ten times. The chain joins TRBV27 to TRBJ2-7, with a weak D call TRBD2 (7 bases). Trimming shortened V by 7 bases and J by 2 bases, and 15 bases separated the two germline ends. Germline values: CDR1 MNHEY, CDR2 SMNVEV (reference sequence). The CDR3 is made up of 14 amino acids. The CDR3 region is CASKRGGETYEQYF. Here the CDR3 DNA reads TGTGCCAGCAAACGAGGGGGGGAGACCTACGAGCAGTACTTC.

This clonotype has a handful of counts. This may stem from a read error, because a much larger clone lies one nucleotide away. This CDR3 is CASCFPPGLASQGTGELFF. CDR3 in DNA: TGTGCCAGCTGTTTTCCACCGGGACTAGCGTCTCAGGGCACCGGGGAGCTGTTTTTT. This chain joins TRBV12-3 or TRBV12-4 and TRBJ2-2, with 10 bases that match TRBD2. This CDR3 region has 19 residues.

This clonotype was observed many times. One end of the junction is discordant with germline, which a read error may explain. The gene calls are TRBV5-1 and TRBJ1-1; D is uncertain. Per germline, CDR1 SGHRS and CDR2 YFSETQ. This CDR3 is 12 amino acids long. The CDR3 loop reads CASSAESTEVFF. The DNA for the CDR3 is TGCGCCAGCAGCGCGGAGAGCACTGAAGTTTTCTTT.

This clonotype was detected only a few times. This chain uses TRBV30 with TRBJ2-2; D might be TRBD2 (6 bases). From germline, CDR1 is GTSNPN and CDR2 SVGIG (reference sequence). CDR3 length: 11 residues. CDR3 nucleotide sequence: TGTGCGGGACTCTTCCTCCGGGAGCTGTTTTTT. It translates to CAGLFLRELFF. Complete variable domain (other parts from reference TRBV30 and TRBJ2-2): SQTIHQWPATLVQPVGSPLSLECTVEGTSNPNLYWYRQAAGRGLQLLFYSVGIGQISSEVPQNLSASRPQDRQFILSSKKLLLSDSGFYLCAGLFLRELFFGEGSRLTVL.

This clonotype appeared many times. The CDR3 is CASSPGTVREQYF. CDR3 nucleotides: TGTGCCAGCAGTCCCGGGACAGTTCGCGAGCAGTACTTC. The gene calls are TRBV9 and TRBJ2-7; TRBD1 matches 7 bases. Trimming took 5 bases from V and 6 from J; bases not matched to a gene: 8. From germline, CDR1 is SGDLS and CDR2 YYNGEE. The CDR3 consists of 13 residues.

This clonotype was observed a few times. The chain has TRBV6-1 and TRBJ2-1; tentatively, D is TRBD1 or TRBD2 (5 bases each). Deletions cut 5 bases from V and 9 bases from J, with 20 bases between. CDR1 and CDR2 from the germline V gene are MNHNS and SASEGT. The CDR3 totals 15 residues. The DNA of the CDR3 is TGTGCCAGCAGTCCAGGGACCACGGGTTACGGTGAGCAGTTCTTC. Protein sequence: CASSPGTTGYGEQFF.

This clonotype was seen many times. This chain connects TRBV15 to TRBJ2-1, with TRBD1 identical over 9 bases. V was pared by 3 bases and J by 5 bases, with 5 bases of the junction left unmatched. Germline assignment: CDR1 LNHNV and CDR2 YYDKDF (reference sequence). This CDR3 is 15 amino acids long. The chain's CDR3 is CATSRGQGGNNEQFF. For the CDR3, the DNA is TGTGCCACCAGCAGGGGACAGGGAGGGAACAATGAGCAGTTCTTC.

This clonotype has a count of ten or more. As DNA, the CDR3 is TGTGCCAGCAGTCTAACGGGACAGGGGGGGTTGGAGCCCCAGCATTTT. Translating it yields CASSLTGQGGLEPQHF. This chain connects TRBV12-3 or TRBV12-4 to TRBJ1-5, with TRBD1 matching 11 bases. J lost 8 bases, V lost 5 bases, and 11 bases had no gene match. This CDR3 has 16 residues.

This chain connects TRBV25-1 to TRBJ2-4; TRBD1 matches at 8 bases. Germline V gives CDR1 MGHDK, CDR2 SYGVNS. J lost 1 base, V lost 9 bases, and 5 bases had no gene match. The length of the CDR3 is 14 residues. As DNA, the CDR3 is TGTGCCAGTGGGCGGACAGGGGCCAAAAACATTCAGTACTTC. Translation gives CASGRTGAKNIQYF.

This clonotype has ten or more counts. The J gene is TRBJ2-7, the V gene TRBV5-5; D is possibly TRBD2 (6 bases). Trimming took off 1 base at V and 5 bases at J, with 13 bases between the two ends. The CDR3 covers 14 residues. CDR1 and CDR2 from the germline V gene are SGHKS and YYEKEE (reference sequence). CDR3 DNA: TGTGCCAGCAGCTTGATCGGGGGTCGGGACGAGCAGTACTTC. This sequence encodes CASSLIGGRDEQYF.

The gene calls are TRBV14 and TRBJ2-7; the match to TRBD2 covers 7 bases. Germline CDR1 reads SGHDN; CDR2 reads FVKESK. With 4 bases clipped from V and 3 bases from J, the junction kept 9 bases outside the gene matches. This CDR3 region has 15 residues. The CDR3 reads CASSRGAERGYEQYF. DNA for the CDR3: TGTGCCAGCAGCCGAGGAGCTGAGCGGGGCTACGAGCAGTACTTC. Based on the CDR3 plus reference TRBV14 and TRBJ2-7, the full variable domain is EAGVTQFPSHSVIEKGQTVTLRCDPISGHDNLYWYRRVMGKEIKFLLHFVKESKQDESGMPNNRFLAERTGGTYSTLKVQPAELEDSGVYFCASSRGAERGYEQYFGPGTRLTVT.

The rearrangement uses TRBV4-3 and TRBJ2-7; 9 nucleotides agree with TRBD1. The germline gives CDR1 LGHNA, CDR2 YSLEER. The CDR3 spans 16 residues. V was clipped by 2 bases and J by 3 bases; unmatched bases: 8. Here the CDR3 reads CASSQQDTGGIYEQYF. The CDR3 DNA follows: TGCGCCAGCAGCCAACAAGATACAGGGGGCATCTACGAGCAGTACTTC.

This clonotype was recorded at least ten times. The genes are TRBV29-1 and TRBJ1-2; D is undetermined. V gave up 3 bases and J gave up 5 bases, with 10 bases separating them. Germline V gene data show CDR1 as SQVTM and CDR2 as ANQGSEA. The CDR3 contains 12 residues. The CDR3: CSVEDRGYGYTF. CDR3 DNA: TGCAGCGTTGAGGATCGAGGGTATGGCTACACCTTC.

The chain employs TRBV20-1 and TRBJ2-1; a possible D gene is TRBD1 (5 bases). The CDR3 runs 14 residues. In germline, CDR1 is DFQATT, CDR2 SNEGSKA (reference sequence). Deletions cut 0 bases from V and 2 bases from J, with 8 bases between. CDR3 sequence reads: CSARDRAPYNEQFF. DNA of the CDR3: TGCAGTGCTAGAGACAGGGCACCCTACAATGAGCAGTTCTTC.

This clonotype was counted only a few times. The chain combines TRBV20-1 with TRBJ1-5; TRBD1 agrees at 7 bases. The junction had 16 bases not matched to a gene; V was cut back by 3 bases and J by 5 bases. The CDR3 spans 17 residues. Germline CDR1 and CDR2: DFQATT and SNEGSKA (reference sequence). CDR3 bases: TGCAGTGCTAGCAGTGAGGGGGCCGGGTTTTACGATCAGCCCCAGCATTTT. Protein sequence: CSASSEGAGFYDQPQHF.

This sequence joins TRBV7-2 and TRBJ2-7; D gene uncertain. CDR3 length equals 12 residues. CDR1 is SGHTA, CDR2 FQGNSA, per germline. Trimming cost V 5 bases and J 2 bases, with 7 bases left between them. The CDR3 nucleotides read TGTGCCAGCAGCCTCTTGACCTACGAGCAGTACTTC. As protein: CASSLLTYEQYF.

This clonotype was seen repeatedly, ten times or more. The V call is TRBV7-8, the J call TRBJ2-7; 7 bases fit TRBD2. With 5 bases clipped from V and 6 bases from J, the junction kept 7 bases outside the gene matches. This CDR3 comprises 13 residues. Germline V gene sequence: CDR1 SGHVS, CDR2 FQNEAQ. The CDR3 here is CASSPREEGEQYF. CDR3 sequence (DNA): TGTGCCAGCAGCCCCCGGGAGGAGGGCGAGCAGTACTTC.

Only a few counts were recorded for this clonotype. The chain recombines TRBV20-1 with TRBJ2-3, with 14 bases matching TRBD2. There are 17 residues in the CDR3. The germline V gene encodes CDR1 DFQATT and CDR2 SNEGSKA (reference sequence). The trim removed 3 bases at V and 6 bases at J, leaving 11 bases unmatched. CDR3 sequence (DNA): TGCAGTGCTAGGAGGTTGACTAGCGGGGGGGCCCCCGATACGCAGTATTTT. It specifies CSARRLTSGGAPDTQYF.